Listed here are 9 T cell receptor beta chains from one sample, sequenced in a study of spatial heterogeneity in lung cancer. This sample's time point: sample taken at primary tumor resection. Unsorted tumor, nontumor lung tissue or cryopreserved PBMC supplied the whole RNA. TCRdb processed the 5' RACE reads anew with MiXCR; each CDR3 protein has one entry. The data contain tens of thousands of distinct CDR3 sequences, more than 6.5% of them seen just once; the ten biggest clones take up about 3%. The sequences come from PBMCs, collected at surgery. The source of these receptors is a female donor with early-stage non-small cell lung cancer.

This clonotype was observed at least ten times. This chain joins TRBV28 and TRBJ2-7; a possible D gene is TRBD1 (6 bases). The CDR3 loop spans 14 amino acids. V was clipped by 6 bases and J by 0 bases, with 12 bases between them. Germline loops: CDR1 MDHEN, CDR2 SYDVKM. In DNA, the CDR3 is TGTGCCAGCAGGCCAGGGGCCAGCTCCTACGAGCAGTACTTC. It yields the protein CASRPGASSYEQYF.

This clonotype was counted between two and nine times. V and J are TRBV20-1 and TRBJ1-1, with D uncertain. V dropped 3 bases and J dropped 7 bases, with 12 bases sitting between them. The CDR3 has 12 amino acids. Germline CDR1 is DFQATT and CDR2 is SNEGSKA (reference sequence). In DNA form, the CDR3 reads TGCAGTGCTAGGAGAAGACTACATGAAGCTTTCTTT. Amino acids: CSARRRLHEAFF.

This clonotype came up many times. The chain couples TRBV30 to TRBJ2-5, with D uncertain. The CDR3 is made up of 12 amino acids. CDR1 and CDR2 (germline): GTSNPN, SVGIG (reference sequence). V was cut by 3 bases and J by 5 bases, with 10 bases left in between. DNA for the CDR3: TGTGCCTGGAGGCTCCAGGCGGAGACCCAGTACTTC. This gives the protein CAWRLQAETQYF.

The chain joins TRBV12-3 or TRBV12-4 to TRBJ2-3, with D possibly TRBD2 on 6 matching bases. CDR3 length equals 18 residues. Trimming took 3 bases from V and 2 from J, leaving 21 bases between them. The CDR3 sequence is CASSFLVVEGIITDTQYF. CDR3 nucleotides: TGTGCCAGCAGTTTTTTGGTAGTGGAGGGGATAATCACAGATACGCAGTATTTT.

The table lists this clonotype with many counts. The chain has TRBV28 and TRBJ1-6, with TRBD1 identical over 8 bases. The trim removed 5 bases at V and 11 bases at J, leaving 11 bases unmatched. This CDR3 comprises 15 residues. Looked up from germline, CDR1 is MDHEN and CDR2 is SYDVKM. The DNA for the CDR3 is TGTGCCAGCAGTCCCACCGACAGGGGCTGGGCACCCCTCCACTTT. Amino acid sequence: CASSPTDRGWAPLHF.

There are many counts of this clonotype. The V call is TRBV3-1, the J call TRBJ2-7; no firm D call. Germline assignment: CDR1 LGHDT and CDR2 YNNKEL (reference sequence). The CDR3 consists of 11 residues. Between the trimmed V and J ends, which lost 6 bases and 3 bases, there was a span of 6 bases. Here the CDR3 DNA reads TGTGCCAGCAGTCGCGACTACGAGCAGTACTTC. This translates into CASSRDYEQYF.

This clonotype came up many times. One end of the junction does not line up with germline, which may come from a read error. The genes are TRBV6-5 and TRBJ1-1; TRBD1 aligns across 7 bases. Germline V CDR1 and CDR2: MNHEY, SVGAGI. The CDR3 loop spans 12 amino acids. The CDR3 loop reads CAVRDSKLSFEF. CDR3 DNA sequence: TGTGCCGTCCGGGACAGTAAGCTTTCTTTCGAATTT.

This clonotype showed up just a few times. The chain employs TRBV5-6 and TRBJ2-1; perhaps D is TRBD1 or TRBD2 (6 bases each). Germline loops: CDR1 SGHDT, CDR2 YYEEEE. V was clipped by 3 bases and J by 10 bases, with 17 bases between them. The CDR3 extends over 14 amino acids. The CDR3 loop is CASSSLKGGWEQFF. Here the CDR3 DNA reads TGTGCCAGCAGCTCCCTAAAGGGGGGCTGGGAGCAGTTCTTC.

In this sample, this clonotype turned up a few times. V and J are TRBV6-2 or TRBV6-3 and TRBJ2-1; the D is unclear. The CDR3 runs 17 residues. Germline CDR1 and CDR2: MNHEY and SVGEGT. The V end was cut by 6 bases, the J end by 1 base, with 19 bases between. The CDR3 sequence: CASSSTKLARSYNEQFF. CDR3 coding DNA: TGTGCCAGCAGCTCCACCAAACTGGCCCGATCCTACAATGAGCAGTTCTTC.